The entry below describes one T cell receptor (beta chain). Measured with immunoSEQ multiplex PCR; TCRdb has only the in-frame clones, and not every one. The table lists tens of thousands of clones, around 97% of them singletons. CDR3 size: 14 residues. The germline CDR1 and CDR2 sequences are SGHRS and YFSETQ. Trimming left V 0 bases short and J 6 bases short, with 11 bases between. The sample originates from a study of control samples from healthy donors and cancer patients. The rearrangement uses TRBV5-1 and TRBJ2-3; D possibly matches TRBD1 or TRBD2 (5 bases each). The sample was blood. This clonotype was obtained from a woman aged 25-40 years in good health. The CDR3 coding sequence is TGCGCCAGCAGCTTGGCTGGGGGTTACGATACGCAGTATTTT. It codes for CASSLAGGYDTQYF.